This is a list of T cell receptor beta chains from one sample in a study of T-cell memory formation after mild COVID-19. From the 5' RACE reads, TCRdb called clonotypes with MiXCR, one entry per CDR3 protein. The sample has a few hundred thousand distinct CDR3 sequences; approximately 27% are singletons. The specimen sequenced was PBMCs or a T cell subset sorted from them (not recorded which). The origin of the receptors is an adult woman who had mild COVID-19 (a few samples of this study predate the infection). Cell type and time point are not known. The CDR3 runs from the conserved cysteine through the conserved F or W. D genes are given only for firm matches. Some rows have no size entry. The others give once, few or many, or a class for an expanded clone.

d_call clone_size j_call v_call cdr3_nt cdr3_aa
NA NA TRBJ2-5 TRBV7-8 TGTGCCAGCAGCTTCTCTCCCCAGTACTTC CASSFSPQYF
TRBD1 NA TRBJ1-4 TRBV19 TGTGCCAGTAGTCTTGGACAGGGGACGGGGAAACTGTTTTTT CASSLGQGTGKLFF
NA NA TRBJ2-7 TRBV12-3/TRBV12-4 TGTGCCAGCAGTTTATGGCGGGGCAGCTCCTACGAGCAGTACTTC CASSLWRGSSYEQYF
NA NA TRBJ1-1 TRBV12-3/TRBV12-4 TGTGCCAGCAGTCCCCCCGGACGTCCCATGAACACTGAAGCTTTCTTT CASSPPGRPMNTEAFF
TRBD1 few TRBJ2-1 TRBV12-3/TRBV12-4 TGTGCCAGCAGCATCAGGGGGAATGAGCAGTTCTTC CASSIRGNEQFF
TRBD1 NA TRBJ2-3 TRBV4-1 TGCGCCAGCAGCCTGTCAGGGGGAGACGCAGATACGCAGTATTTT CASSLSGGDADTQYF
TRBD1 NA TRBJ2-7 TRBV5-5 TGTGCCAGCAGCTTGGACCGACAGGGGTACGAGCAGTACTTC CASSLDRQGYEQYF
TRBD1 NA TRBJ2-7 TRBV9 TGTGCCAGCAGCGTAGTAACAGGGGCCGAGCAGTACTTC CASSVVTGAEQYF
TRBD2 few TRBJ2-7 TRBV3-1 TGTGCCAGCAGTCCGAGCGGGGGGAAAGACTACGAGCAGTACTTC CASSPSGGKDYEQYF
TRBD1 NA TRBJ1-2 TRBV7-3 TGTGCCAGCAGCTTAACACCAGGACAGGGACCATTGGGTGGCTACACCTTC CASSLTPGQGPLGGYTF
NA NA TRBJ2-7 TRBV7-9 TGTGCCAGCAGCGCGACCGACTCCTACGAGCAGTACTTC CASSATDSYEQYF
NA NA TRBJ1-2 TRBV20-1 TGCAGTGCTAAGGATGATGGCTACACCTTC CSAKDDGYTF
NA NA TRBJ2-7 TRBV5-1 TGCGCCAGCAGCTTGTCGGGACTCGAGCAGTACTTC CASSLSGLEQYF
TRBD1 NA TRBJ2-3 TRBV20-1 TGCAGTGCTAGCCTCCACAGGGGGCGCGTCACAGATACGCAGTATTTT CSASLHRGRVTDTQYF
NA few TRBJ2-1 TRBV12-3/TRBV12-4 TGTGCCAGCAGCCGGGCAGGGCCCAATGAGCAGTTCTTC CASSRAGPNEQFF
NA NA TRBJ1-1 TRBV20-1 TGCAGTGCTAGTTCTGGGGCAGCGAACACTGAAGCTTTCTTT CSASSGAANTEAFF
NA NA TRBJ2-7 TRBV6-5 TGTGCCAGCAGTTCCAGTGGACAGCCGCAGTACTTC CASSSSGQPQYF
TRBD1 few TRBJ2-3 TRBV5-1 TGCGCCAGCAGCCCGGCGGGGGACAGGGTTAAAGATACGCAGTATTTT CASSPAGDRVKDTQYF
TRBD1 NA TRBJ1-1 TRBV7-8 TGTGCCAGCAGCCCCCAGACAGGGGGCCTATCTGAAGCTTTCTTT CASSPQTGGLSEAFF
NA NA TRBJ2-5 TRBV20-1 TGCAGTGCTAGAGAGCGGCGGCAAGAGACCCAGTACTTC CSARERRQETQYF
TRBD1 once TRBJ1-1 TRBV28 TGTGCCAGCAGTTCCTTTCCGGCGACAGGGATGGGCACTGAAGCTTTCTTT CASSSFPATGMGTEAFF
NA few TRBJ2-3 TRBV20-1 TGCAGTGCTAGAGGGGGGTTCACCACAGATACGCAGTATTTT CSARGGFTTDTQYF
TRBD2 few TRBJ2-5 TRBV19 TGTGCCAGTAGTGCCCAGCGGGGGGCTCAAGAGACCCAGTACTTC CASSAQRGAQETQYF
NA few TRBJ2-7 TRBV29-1 TGCAGCGTCGCTACCTATACAGATCTCGACGAGCAGTACTTC CSVATYTDLDEQYF
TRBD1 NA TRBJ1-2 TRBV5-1 TGCGCCAGCAGCTGGACAGGGGGGGACTATGGCTACACCTTC CASSWTGGDYGYTF
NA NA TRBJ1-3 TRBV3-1 TGTGCCAGCAGCCCGGCGGTGAACTGGAACACCATATATTTT CASSPAVNWNTIYF
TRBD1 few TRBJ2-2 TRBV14 TGTGCCAGCAGCCAATGGACAGGGGCAAGCGGGGAGCTGTTTTTT CASSQWTGASGELFF